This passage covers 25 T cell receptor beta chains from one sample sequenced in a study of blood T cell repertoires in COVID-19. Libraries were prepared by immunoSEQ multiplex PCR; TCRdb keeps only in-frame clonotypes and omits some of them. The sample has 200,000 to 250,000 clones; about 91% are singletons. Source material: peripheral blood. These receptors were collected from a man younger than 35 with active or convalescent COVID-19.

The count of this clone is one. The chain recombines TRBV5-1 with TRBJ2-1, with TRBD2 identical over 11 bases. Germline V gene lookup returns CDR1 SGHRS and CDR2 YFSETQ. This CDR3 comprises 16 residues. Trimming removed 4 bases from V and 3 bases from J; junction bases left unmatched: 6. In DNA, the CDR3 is TGCGCCAGCAGCCTGGGACTAGCGGTTCTCTACAATGAGCAGTTCTTC. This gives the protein CASSLGLAVLYNEQFF.

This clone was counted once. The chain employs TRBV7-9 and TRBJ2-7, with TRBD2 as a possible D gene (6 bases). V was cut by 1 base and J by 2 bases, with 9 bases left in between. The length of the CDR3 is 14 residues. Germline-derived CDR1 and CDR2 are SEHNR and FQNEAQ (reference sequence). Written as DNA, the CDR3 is TGTGCCAGCAGCTTAGAAGGAGGGCCCTACGAGCAGTACTTC. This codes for CASSLEGGPYEQYF. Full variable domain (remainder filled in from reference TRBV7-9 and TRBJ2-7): DTGVSQNPRHKITKRGQNVTFRCDPISEHNRLYWYRQTLGQGPEFLTYFQNEAQLEKSRLLSDRFSAERPKGSFSTLEIQRTEQGDSAMYLCASSLEGGPYEQYFGPGTRLTVT.

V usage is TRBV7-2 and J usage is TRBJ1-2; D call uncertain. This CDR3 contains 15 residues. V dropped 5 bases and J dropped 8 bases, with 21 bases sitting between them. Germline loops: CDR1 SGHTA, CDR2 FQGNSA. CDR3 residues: CASSKSSVRALGYTF. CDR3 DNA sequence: TGTGCCAGCAGCAAAAGTAGCGTTCGGGCCCTGGGCTACACCTTC.

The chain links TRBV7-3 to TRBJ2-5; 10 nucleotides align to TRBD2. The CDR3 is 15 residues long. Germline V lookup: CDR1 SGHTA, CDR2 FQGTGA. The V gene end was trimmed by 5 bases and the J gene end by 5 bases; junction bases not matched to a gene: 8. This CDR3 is CASSQVASGSETQYF. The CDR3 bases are TGTGCCAGCAGCCAAGTCGCTAGCGGGAGTGAGACCCAGTACTTC.

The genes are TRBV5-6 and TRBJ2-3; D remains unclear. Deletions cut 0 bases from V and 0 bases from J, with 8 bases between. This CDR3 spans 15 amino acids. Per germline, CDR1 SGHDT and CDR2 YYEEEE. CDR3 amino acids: CASSLGPTSTDTQYF. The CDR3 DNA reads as TGTGCCAGCAGCTTGGGCCCAACTAGCACAGATACGCAGTATTTT.

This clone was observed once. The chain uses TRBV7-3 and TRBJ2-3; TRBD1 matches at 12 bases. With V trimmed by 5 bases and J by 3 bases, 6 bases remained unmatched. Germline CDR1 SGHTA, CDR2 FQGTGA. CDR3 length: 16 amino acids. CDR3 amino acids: CASSVGTGGATDTQYF. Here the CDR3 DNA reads TGTGCCAGCAGCGTTGGGACAGGGGGCGCGACAGATACGCAGTATTTT.

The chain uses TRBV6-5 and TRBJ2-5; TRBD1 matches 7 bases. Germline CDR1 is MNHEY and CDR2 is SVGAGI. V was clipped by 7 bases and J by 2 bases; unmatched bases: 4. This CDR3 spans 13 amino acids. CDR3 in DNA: TGTGCCAGCACTGGGACAGTACAAGAGACCCAGTACTTC. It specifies CASTGTVQETQYF.

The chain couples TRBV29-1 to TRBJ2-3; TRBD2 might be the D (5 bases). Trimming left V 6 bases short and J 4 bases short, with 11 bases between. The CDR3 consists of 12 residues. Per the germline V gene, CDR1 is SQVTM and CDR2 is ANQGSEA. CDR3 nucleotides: TGCAGCGTCCAGGACTTCTCAGATACGCAGTATTTT. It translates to CSVQDFSDTQYF.

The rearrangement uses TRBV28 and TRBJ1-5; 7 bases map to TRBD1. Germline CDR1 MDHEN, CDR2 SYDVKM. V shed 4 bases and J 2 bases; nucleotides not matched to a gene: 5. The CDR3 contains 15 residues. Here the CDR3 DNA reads TGTGCCAGCAGTTCAAGGGGGCTCGGCAATCAGCCCCAGCATTTT. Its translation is CASSSRGLGNQPQHF.

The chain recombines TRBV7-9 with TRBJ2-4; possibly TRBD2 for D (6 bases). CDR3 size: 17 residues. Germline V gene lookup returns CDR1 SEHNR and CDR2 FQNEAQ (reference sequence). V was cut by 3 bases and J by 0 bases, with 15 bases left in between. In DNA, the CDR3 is TGTGCCAGCAGCTTCGGGGGTTTAACCCTAGCCAAAAACATTCAGTACTTC. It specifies CASSFGGLTLAKNIQYF.

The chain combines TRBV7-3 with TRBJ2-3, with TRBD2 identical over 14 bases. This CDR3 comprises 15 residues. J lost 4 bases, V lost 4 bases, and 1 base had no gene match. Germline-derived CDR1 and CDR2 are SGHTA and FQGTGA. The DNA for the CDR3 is TGTGCCAGCAGCTCGGGACTAGCGGGAGCAGATACGCAGTATTTT. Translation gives CASSSGLAGADTQYF.

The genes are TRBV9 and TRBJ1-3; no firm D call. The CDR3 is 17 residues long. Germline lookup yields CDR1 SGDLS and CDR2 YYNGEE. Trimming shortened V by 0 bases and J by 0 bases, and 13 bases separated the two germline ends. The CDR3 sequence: CASSVESAWSSGNTIYF. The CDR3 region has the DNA TGTGCCAGCAGCGTAGAAAGCGCCTGGAGCTCTGGAAACACCATATATTTT.

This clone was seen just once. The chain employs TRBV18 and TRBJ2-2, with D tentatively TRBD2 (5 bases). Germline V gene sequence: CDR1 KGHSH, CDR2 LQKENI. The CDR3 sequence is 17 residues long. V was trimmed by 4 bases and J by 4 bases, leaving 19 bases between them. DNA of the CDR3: TGTGCCAGCTCACGCCCGGGCGGAGCGAGCGGCACCGGGGAGCTGTTTTTT. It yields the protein CASSRPGGASGTGELFF.

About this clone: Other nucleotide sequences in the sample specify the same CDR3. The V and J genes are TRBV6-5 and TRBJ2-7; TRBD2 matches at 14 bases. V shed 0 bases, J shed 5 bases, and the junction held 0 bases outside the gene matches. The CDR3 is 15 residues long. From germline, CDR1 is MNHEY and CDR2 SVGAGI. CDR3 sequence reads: CASSYSGLAGDEQYF. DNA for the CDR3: TGTGCCAGCAGTTACTCGGGACTAGCGGGAGACGAGCAGTACTTC.

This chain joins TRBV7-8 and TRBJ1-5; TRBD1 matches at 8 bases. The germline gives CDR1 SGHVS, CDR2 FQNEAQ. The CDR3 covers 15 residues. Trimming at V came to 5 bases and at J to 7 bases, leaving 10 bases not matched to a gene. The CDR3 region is CASSPGTGIWQPQHF. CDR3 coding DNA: TGTGCCAGCAGCCCAGGGACAGGTATCTGGCAGCCCCAGCATTTT. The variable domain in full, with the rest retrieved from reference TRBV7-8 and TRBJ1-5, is GAGVSQSPRYKVAKRGQDVALRCDPISGHVSLFWYQQALGQGPEFLTYFQNEAQLDKSGLPSDRFFAERPEGSVSTLKIQRTQQEDSAVYLCASSPGTGIWQPQHFGDGTRLSIL.

CDR3: CSVLGSPTQGNEQFF. The CDR3 nucleotides are TGCAGCGTTTTGGGGAGCCCTACACAAGGCAATGAGCAGTTCTTC. The rearrangement links TRBV29-1 to TRBJ2-1; tentatively, D is TRBD2 (5 bases). Germline loops: CDR1 SQVTM, CDR2 ANQGSEA. The CDR3 runs to 15 residues. V was clipped by 5 bases and J by 6 bases, with 20 bases between them.

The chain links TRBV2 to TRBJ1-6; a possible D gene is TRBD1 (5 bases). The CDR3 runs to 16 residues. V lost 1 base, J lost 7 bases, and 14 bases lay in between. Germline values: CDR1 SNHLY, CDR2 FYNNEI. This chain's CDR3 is CASSEGLQGKNSPLHF. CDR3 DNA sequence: TGTGCCAGCAGTGAAGGGCTGCAGGGAAAGAATTCACCCCTCCACTTT.

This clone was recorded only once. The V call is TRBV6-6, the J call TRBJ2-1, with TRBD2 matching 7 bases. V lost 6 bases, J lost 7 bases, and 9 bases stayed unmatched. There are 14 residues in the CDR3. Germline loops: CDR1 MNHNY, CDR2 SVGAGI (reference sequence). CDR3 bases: TGTGCCAGCAGGCCCCGACTAGCTAGAAATGAGCAGTTCTTC. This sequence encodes CASRPRLARNEQFF.

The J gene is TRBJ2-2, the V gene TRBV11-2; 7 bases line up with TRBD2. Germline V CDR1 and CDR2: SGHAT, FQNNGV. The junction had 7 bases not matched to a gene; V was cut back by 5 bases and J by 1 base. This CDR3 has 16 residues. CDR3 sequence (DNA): TGTGCCAGCAGCGACGGACTAGTGGGGAACACCGGGGAGCTGTTTTTT. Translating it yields CASSDGLVGNTGELFF.

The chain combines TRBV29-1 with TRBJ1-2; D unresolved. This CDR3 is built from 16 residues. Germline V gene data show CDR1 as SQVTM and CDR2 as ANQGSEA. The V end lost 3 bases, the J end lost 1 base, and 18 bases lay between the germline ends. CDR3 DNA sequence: TGCAGCGTTGAGCACCAAACAGAGCTTCATAACTATGGCTACACCTTC. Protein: CSVEHQTELHNYGYTF.

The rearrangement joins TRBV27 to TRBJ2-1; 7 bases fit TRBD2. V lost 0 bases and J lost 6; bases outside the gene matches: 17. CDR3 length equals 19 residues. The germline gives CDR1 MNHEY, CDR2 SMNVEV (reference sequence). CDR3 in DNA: TGTGCCAGCAGTTTATCCCCGTGGGCGAGGGCGGGGGAGGGCAATGAGCAGTTCTTC. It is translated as CASSLSPWARAGEGNEQFF.

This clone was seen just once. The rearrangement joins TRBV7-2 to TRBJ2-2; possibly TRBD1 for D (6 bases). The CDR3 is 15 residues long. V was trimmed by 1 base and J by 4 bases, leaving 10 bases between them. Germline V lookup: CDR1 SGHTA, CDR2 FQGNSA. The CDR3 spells CASSLEGQPTGELFF. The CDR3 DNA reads TGTGCCAGCAGCTTAGAAGGACAGCCCACCGGGGAGCTGTTTTTT.

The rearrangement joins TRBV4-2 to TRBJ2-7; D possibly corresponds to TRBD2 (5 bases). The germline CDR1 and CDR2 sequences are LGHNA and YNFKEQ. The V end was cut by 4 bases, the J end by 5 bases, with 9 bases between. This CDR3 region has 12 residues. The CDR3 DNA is TGTGCCAGCAGCCCAGCGACTAACGAGCAGTACTTC. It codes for CASSPATNEQYF.

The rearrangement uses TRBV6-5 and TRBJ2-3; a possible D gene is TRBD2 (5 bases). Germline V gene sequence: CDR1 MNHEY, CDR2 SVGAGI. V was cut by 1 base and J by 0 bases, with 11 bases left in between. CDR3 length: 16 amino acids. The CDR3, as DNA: TGTGCCAGCAGTTACTTCTCCGGCGGGAGCACAGATACGCAGTATTTT. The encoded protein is CASSYFSGGSTDTQYF.

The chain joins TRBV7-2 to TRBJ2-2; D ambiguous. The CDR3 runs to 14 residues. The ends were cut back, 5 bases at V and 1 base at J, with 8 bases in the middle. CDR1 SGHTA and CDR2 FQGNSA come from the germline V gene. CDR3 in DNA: TGTGCCAGCAGCATACCCGGGAACACCGGGGAGCTGTTTTTT. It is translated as CASSIPGNTGELFF.